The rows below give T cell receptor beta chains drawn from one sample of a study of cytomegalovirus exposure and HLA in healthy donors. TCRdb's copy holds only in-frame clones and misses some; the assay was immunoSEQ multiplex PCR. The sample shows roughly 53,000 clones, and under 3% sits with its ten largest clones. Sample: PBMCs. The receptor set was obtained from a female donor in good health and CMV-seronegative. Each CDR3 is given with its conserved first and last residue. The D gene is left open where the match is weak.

TGTGCCAGCAGTAAGAGCTCGGGAGCGGAGACCCAGTACTTC	CASSKSSGAETQYF	TRBV2	TRBJ2-5	NA
TGTGCCAGTCGTACAGGACATATCTCTGGGGCCAACGTCCTGACTTTC	CASRTGHISGANVLTF	TRBV19	TRBJ2-6	NA
TGTGCAAGTCGCTCTCGGGGACAGAAGGGGTTTGAATGTAGCTATGGCTACACCTTC	CASRSRGQKGFECSYGYTF	TRBV12-2	TRBJ1-2	NA
TGTGCCAGCAGCGCAGAAGGGGGGGTTACGAGAGAGCAGTACTTC	CASSAEGGVTREQYF	TRBV9	TRBJ2-7	NA
TGTGCCAGCGGAGGCGTCAGGGGGGACGAGCAGTACTTC	CASGGVRGDEQYF	TRBV6-1	TRBJ2-7	NA
TGTGCCAGCAGCGTAGTCGGCTATGGCTACACCTTC	CASSVVGYGYTF	TRBV9	TRBJ1-2	NA
TGTGCCAGCAGCCACGGACAGGGAAGCGCCTACGAGCAGTACTTC	CASSHGQGSAYEQYF	TRBV9	TRBJ2-7	TRBD1
TGTGCCAGCTCACCCAGGCTAGCGGGAAGCACAGATACGCAGTATTTT	CASSPRLAGSTDTQYF	TRBV18	TRBJ2-3	TRBD2
TGTGCCAGCAGCCCCCTCGGTACAGATACGCAGTATTTT	CASSPLGTDTQYF	TRBV9	TRBJ2-3	NA
TGCGCCAGCAGCTTGGTGGGCGGGAGGGCCTACGAGCAGTACTTC	CASSLVGGRAYEQYF	TRBV5-1	TRBJ2-7	TRBD2
TGTGCCAGCAGTCGACAGGCTTACACTGAAGCTTTCTTT	CASSRQAYTEAFF	TRBV6-5	TRBJ1-1	NA
TGTGCCAGCAGCTTACGGAGCGCGGGGGCCTTGGGGGAGCAGTACTTC	CASSLRSAGALGEQYF	TRBV7-2	TRBJ2-7	NA